This TCR beta chain was profiled in a study of cytomegalovirus exposure and HLA in healthy donors. Whole-study findings and limits: Likely technical artifact: a cluster of highly shared sequence variants. Most TCR sequences showed up rarely, but some public TCRs showed up in many donors. Cytomegalovirus association was listed for approximately 150 TCR beta chains.

Comment on this clone: What it binds is unknown.

V was clipped by 0 bases and J by 5 bases, with 13 bases between them. The germline V gene encodes CDR1 SGDLS and CDR2 YYNGEE. This CDR3 region has 15 residues. The PCR was carried out with 60 Vbeta primers and 13 Jbeta primers. Some clones are missing from TCRdb's copy, which holds only in-frame ones; the method was immunoSEQ multiplex PCR. Found here are roughly 40,000 clones, roughly 80% of them singletons; the top ten hold approximately 9.4%. V gene TRBV9 combines with J gene TRBJ2-3; D possibly corresponds to TRBD2 (5 bases). The sequenced sample consisted of PBMCs. The origin of this receptor is a woman aged 35 to 49 in good health and CMV-seronegative. The CDR3 DNA follows: TGTGCCAGCAGCGTAGCTGTGACACGGGGAGATACGCAGTATTTT. Amino acids: CASSVAVTRGDTQYF.